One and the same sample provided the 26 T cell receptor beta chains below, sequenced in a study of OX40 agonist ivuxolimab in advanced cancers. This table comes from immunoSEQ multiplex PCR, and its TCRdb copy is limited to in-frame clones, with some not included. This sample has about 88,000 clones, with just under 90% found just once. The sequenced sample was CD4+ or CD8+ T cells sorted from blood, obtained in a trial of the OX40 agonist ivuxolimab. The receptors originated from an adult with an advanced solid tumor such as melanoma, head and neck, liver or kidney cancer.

DNA for the CDR3: TGTGCCATCGGCTCTAATACGAACACTGAAGCTTTCTTT. Translating it yields CAIGSNTNTEAFF. V is TRBV10-3 and J is TRBJ1-1; the D is unclear. The CDR3 consists of 13 residues. Germline assignment: CDR1 ENHRY and CDR2 SYGVKD. The V end lost 8 bases, the J end lost 1 base, and 11 bases lay between the germline ends.

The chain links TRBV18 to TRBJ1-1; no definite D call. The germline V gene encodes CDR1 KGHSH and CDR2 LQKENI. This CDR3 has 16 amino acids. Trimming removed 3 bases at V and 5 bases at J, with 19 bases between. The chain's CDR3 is CASSPLPGRSGTEAFF. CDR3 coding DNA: TGTGCCAGCTCACCTCTTCCTGGACGGAGCGGAACTGAAGCTTTCTTT.

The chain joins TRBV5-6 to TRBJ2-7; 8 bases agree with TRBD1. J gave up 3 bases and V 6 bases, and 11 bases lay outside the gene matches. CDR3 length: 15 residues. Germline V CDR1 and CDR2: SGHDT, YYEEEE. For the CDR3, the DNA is TGTGCCAGCACCCCTGGGGGGACAGGCATCTACGAGCAGTACTTC. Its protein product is CASTPGGTGIYEQYF.

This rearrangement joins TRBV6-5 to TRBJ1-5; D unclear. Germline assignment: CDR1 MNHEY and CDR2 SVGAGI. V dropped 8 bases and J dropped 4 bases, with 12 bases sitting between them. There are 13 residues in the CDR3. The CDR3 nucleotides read TGTGCCAGCCGGGATAGGCTAAATCAGCCCCAGCATTTT. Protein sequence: CASRDRLNQPQHF.

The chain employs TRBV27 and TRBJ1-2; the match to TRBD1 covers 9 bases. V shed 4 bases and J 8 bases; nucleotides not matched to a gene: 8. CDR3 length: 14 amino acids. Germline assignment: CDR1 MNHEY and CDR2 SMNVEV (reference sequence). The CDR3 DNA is TGTGCCAGCAGTTCGGGACAGGGCCTCTGGGGCTACACCTTC. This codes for CASSSGQGLWGYTF.

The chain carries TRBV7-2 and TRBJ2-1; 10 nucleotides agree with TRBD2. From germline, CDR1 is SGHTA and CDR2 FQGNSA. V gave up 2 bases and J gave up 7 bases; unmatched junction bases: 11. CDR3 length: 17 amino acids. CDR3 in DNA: TGTGCCAGCAGCTTAAACTTCCTAGCGGGAGTCAGAAATGAGCAGTTCTTC. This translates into CASSLNFLAGVRNEQFF.

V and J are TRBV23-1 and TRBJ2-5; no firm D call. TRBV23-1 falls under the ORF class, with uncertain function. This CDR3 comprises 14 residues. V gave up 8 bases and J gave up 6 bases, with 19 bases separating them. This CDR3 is CASPQPTIRQTQYF. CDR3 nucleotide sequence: TGCGCCAGCCCGCAACCTACGATCAGGCAGACCCAGTACTTC.

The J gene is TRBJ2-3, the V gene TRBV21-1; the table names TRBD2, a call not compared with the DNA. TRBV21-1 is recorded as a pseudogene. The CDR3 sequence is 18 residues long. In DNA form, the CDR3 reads TGTGCCAGCAGCTTCAGGGATGCGGGGACCAGTGAAGCAGATACGCAGTATTTT. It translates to CASSFRDAGTSEADTQYF.

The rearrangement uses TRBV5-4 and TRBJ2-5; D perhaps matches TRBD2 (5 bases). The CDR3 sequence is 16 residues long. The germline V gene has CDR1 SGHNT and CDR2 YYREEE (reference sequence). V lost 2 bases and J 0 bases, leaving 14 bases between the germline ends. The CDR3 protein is CASSFEGRKYQETQYF. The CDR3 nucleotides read TGTGCCAGCAGCTTTGAGGGCAGGAAGTACCAAGAGACCCAGTACTTC.

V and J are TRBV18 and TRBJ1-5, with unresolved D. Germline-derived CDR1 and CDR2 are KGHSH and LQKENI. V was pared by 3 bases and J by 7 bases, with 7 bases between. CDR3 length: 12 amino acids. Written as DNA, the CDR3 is TGTGCCAGCTCACCCGACAACCAGCCCCAGCATTTT. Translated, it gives CASSPDNQPQHF.

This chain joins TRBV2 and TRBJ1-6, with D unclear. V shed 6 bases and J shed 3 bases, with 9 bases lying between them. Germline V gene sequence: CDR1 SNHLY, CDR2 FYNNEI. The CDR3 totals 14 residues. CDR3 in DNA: TGTGCCAGCAGGAGAGACAACTATAATTCACCCCTCCACTTT. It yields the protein CASRRDNYNSPLHF.

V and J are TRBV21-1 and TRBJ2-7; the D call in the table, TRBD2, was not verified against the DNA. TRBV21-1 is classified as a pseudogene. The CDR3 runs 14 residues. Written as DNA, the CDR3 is TGTGCCAGCAGGGTGGGAGGGTATGAGTACGAGCAGTACTTC. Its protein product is CASRVGGYEYEQYF.

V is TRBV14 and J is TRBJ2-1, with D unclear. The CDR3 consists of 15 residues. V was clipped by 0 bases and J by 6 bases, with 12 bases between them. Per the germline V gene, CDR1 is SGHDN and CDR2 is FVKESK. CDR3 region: CASSQDKLPTNEQFF. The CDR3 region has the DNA TGTGCCAGCAGCCAAGATAAACTCCCTACCAATGAGCAGTTCTTC. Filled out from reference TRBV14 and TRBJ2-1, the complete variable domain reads EAGVTQFPSHSVIEKGQTVTLRCDPISGHDNLYWYRRVMGKEIKFLLHFVKESKQDESGMPNNRFLAERTGGTYSTLKVQPAELEDSGVYFCASSQDKLPTNEQFFGPGTRLTVL.

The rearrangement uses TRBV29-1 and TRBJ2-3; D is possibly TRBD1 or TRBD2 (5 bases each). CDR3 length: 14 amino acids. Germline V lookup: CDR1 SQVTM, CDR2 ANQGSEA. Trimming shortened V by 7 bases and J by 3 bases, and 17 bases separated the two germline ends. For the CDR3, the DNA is TGCAGCGCTGAGGGGCAGGGTGGGACAGATACGCAGTATTTT. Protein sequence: CSAEGQGGTDTQYF.

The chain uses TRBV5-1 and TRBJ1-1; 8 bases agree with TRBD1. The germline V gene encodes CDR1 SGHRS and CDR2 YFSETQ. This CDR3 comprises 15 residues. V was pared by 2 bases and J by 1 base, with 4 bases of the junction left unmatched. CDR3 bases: TGCGCCAGCAGCTTTCGGACAGGGACGAACACTGAAGCTTTCTTT. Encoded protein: CASSFRTGTNTEAFF.

The CDR3 loop is CASSDAGLAGVAADTQYF. In DNA form, the CDR3 reads TGTGCCAGCAGTGACGCGGGACTAGCGGGAGTTGCCGCAGATACGCAGTATTTT. The V call is TRBV6-1, the J call TRBJ2-3, with 14 bases fitting TRBD2. There are 18 residues in the CDR3. The ends lost 3 bases at V and 4 bases at J; junction bases unmatched: 9. CDR1 and CDR2 from the germline V gene are MNHNS and SASEGT.

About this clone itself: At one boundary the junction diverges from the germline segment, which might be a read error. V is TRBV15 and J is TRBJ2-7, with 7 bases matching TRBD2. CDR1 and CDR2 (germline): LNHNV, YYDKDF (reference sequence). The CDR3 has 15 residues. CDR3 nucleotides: TGTGCCACCAGTAGAGAGGCTAGCGGATCCTACGAGCAGTACTTC. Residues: CATSREASGSYEQYF.

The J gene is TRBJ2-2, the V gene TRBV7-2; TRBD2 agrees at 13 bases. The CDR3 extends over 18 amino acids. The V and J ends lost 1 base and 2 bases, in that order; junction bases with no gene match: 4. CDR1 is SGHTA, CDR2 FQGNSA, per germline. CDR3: CASSLGGLAGRNTGELFF. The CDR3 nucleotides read TGTGCCAGCAGCTTAGGGGGACTAGCGGGACGAAACACCGGGGAGCTGTTTTTT.

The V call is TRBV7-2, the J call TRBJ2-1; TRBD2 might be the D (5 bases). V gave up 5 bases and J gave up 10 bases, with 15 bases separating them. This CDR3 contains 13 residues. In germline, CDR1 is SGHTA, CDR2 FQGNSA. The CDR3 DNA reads TGTGCCAGCAGCCGGAGTCTCAGAGGGGAGCAGTTCTTC. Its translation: CASSRSLRGEQFF.

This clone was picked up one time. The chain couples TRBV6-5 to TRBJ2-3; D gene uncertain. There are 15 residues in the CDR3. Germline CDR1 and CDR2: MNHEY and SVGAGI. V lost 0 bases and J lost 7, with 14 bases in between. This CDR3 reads CASSYSEESRHTQYF. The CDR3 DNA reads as TGTGCCAGCAGTTACTCAGAGGAGAGCAGGCATACGCAGTATTTT.

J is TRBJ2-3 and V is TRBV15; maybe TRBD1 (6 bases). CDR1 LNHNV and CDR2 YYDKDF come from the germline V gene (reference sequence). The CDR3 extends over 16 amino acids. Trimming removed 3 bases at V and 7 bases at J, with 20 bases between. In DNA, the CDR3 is TGTGCCACCAGCAGCCAGGGGAAGGTTTTTTCAAATACGCAGTATTTT. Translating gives CATSSQGKVFSNTQYF.

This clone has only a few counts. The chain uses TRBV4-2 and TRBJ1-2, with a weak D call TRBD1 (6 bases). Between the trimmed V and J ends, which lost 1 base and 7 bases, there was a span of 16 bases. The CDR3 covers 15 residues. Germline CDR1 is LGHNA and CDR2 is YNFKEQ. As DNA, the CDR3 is TGTGCCAGCAGCCAAGGTCGATTGGGGGCCGGTGGCTACACCTTC. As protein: CASSQGRLGAGGYTF.

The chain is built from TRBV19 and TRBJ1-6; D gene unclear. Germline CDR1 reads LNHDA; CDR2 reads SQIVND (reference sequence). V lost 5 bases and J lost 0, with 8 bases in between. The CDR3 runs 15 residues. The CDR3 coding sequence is TGTGCCAGTAGTCGAGGCGACTCCTATAATTCACCCCTCCACTTT. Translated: CASSRGDSYNSPLHF.

CDR3 protein: CASSPPSRGGANVLTF. CDR3 nucleotides: TGTGCCAGCAGCCCCCCCAGCAGGGGCGGGGCCAACGTCCTGACTTTC. This rearrangement joins TRBV7-2 to TRBJ2-6; the D gene is possibly TRBD1 (6 bases). V was clipped by 5 bases and J by 4 bases, with 15 bases between them. Germline assignment: CDR1 SGHTA and CDR2 FQGNSA. The CDR3 runs to 16 residues.

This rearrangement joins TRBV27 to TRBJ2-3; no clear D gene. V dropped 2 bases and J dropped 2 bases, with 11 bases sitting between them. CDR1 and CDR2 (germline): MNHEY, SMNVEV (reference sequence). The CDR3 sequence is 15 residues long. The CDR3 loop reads CASSLEGRYTDTQYF. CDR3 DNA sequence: TGTGCCAGCAGTTTAGAAGGCCGGTACACAGATACGCAGTATTTT.

CDR3 sequence: CASSQSGGTDTQYF. CDR3 in DNA: TGTGCCAGCAGTCAAAGTGGGGGGACAGATACGCAGTATTTT. The gene calls are TRBV2 and TRBJ2-3, with D possibly TRBD2 on 6 matching bases. V was shortened by 5 bases and J by 3 bases, with 12 bases between the two germline ends. Germline V gene sequence: CDR1 SNHLY, CDR2 FYNNEI. The CDR3 runs to 14 residues.